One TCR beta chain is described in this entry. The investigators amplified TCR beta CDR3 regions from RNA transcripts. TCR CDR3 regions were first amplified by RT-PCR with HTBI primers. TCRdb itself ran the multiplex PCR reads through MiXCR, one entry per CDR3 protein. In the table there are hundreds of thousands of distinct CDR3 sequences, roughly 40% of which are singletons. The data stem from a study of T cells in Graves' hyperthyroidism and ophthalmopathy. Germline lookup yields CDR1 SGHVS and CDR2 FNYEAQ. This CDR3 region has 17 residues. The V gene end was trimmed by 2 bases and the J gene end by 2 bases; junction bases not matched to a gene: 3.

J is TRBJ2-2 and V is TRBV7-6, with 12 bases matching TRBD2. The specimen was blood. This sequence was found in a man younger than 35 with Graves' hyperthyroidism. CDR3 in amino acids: CASSLRLAGANTGELFF. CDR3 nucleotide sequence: TGTGCCAGCAGCTTAAGACTAGCGGGGGCTAACACCGGGGAGCTGTTTTTT. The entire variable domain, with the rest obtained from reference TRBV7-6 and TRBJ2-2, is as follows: GAGVSQSPRYKVTKRGQDVALRCDPISGHVSLYWYRQALGQGPEFLTYFNYEAQQDKSGLPNDRFSAERPEGSISTLTIQRTEQRDSAMYRCASSLRLAGANTGELFFGEGSRLTVL.